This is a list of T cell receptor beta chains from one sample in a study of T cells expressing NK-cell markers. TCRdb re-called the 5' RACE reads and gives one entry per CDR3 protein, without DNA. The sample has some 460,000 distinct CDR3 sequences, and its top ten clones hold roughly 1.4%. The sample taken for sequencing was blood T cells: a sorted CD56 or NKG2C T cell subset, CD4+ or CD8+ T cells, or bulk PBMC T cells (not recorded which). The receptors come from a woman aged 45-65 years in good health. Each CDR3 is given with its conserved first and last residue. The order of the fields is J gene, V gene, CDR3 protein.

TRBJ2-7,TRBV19,CATRDYLSEQYF
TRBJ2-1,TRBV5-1,CASRGSPNLNNEQFF
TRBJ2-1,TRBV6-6,CASRVAGVRIDEQFF
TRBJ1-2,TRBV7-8,CASSPGTTLGYTF
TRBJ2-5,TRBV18,CASSPLFDRYQETQYF
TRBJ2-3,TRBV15,CATSRLGTGGTDTQYF
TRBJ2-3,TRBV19,CAVSGGYTDTQYF
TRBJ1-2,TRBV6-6,CASSFLDGDYGYTF
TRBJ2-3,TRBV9,CASGSGPGLPTDTQYF
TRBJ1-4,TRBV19,CASSDRYNEKLFF
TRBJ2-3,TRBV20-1,CSADRRTSGSVDTQYF
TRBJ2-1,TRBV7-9,CAAGGSSNEQFF